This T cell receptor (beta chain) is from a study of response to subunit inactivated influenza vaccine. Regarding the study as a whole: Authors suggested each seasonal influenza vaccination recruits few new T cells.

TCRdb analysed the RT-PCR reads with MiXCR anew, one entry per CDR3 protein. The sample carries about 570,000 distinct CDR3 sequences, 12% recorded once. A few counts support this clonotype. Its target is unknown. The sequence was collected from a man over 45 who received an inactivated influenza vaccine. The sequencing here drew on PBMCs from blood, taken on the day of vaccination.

CDR3 amino acids: CATSTRGTQYF. DNA of the CDR3: TGTGCCACCAGCACAAGGGGGACGCAGTACTTC. The V and J genes are TRBV15 and TRBJ2-7; TRBD1 might be the D (6 bases). Germline CDR1 and CDR2: LNHNV and YYDKDF (reference sequence). V was clipped by 4 bases and J by 9 bases, with 10 bases between them. CDR3 size: 11 residues.